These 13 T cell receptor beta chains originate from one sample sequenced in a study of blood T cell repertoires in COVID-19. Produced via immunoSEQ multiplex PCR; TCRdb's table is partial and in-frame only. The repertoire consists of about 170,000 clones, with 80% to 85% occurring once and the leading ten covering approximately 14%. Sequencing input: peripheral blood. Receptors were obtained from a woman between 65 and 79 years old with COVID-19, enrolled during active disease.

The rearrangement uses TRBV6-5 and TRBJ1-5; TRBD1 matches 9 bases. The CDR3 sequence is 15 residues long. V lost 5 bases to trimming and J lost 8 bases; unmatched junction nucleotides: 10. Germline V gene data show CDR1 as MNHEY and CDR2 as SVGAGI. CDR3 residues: CASSNGQGSSEPQHF. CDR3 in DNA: TGTGCCAGCAGTAATGGACAGGGGTCATCAGAGCCCCAGCATTTT.

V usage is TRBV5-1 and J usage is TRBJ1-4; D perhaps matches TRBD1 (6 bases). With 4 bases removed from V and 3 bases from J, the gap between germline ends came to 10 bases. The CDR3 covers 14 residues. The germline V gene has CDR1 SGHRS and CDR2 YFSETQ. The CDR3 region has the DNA TGCGCCAGCAGCCTCCAGGGGTCTAATGAAAAACTGTTTTTT. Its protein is CASSLQGSNEKLFF.

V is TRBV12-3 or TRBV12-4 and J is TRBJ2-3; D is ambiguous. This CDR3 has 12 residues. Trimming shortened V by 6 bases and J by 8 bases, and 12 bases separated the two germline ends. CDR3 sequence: CASSPNLPTQYF. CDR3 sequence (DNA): TGTGCCAGCAGCCCTAATCTCCCTACGCAGTATTTT.

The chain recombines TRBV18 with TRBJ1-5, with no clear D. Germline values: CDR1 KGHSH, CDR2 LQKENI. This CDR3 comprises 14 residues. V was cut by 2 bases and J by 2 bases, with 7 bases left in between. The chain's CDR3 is CASSPSAGNQPQHF. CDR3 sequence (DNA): TGTGCCAGCTCACCATCGGCGGGCAATCAGCCCCAGCATTTT.

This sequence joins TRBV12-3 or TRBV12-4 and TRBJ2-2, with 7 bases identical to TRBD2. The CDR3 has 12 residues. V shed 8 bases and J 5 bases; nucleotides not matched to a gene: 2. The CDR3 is CASRGETGELFF. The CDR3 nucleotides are TGTGCCAGCCGGGGGGAAACCGGGGAGCTGTTTTTT.

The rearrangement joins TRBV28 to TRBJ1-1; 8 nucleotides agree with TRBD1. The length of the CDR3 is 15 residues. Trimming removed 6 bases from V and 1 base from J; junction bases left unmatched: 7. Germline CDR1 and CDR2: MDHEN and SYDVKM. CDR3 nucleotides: TGTGCCAGCAGCAGAACCGGGACAGGGAACACTGAAGCTTTCTTT. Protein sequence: CASSRTGTGNTEAFF. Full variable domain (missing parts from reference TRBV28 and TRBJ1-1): DVKVTQSSRYLVKRTGEKVFLECVQDMDHENMFWYRQDPGLGLRLIYFSYDVKMKEKGDIPEGYSVSREKKERFSLILESASTNQTSMYLCASSRTGTGNTEAFFGQGTRLTVV.

The CDR3 DNA is TGTGCCAGCATCGGGAGGTCCTCTGGAAACACCATATATTTT. It encodes CASIGRSSGNTIYF. The chain employs TRBV27 and TRBJ1-3; D ambiguous. The length of the CDR3 is 14 residues. Trimming removed 7 bases from V and 0 bases from J, with 10 bases in between. Germline-derived CDR1 and CDR2 are MNHEY and SMNVEV (reference sequence).

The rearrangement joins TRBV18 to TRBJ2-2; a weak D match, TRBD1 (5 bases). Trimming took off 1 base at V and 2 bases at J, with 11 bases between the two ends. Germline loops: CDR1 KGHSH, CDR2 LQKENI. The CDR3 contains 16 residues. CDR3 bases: TGTGCCAGCTCACCACGGGCCCAGGGAAACACCGGGGAGCTGTTTTTT. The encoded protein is CASSPRAQGNTGELFF.

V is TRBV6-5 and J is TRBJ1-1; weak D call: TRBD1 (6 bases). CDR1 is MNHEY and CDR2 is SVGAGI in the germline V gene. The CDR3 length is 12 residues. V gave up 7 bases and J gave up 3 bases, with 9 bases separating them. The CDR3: CASTQGYTEAFF. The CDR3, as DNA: TGTGCCAGCACCCAGGGGTACACTGAAGCTTTCTTT.

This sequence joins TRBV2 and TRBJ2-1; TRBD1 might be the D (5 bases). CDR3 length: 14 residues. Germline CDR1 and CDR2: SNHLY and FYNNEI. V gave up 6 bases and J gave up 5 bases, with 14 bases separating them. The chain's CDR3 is CASRKQAGDNEQFF. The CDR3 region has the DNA TGTGCCAGCAGGAAACAGGCTGGGGACAATGAGCAGTTCTTC.

This CDR3 is CASSIRETDTQYF. CDR3 bases: TGCGCCAGCAGCATACGGGAGACAGATACGCAGTATTTT. The chain employs TRBV5-1 and TRBJ2-3; D perhaps matches TRBD2 (6 bases). Trimming removed 4 bases at V and 3 bases at J, with 9 bases between. The germline gives CDR1 SGHRS, CDR2 YFSETQ. The CDR3 runs to 13 residues.

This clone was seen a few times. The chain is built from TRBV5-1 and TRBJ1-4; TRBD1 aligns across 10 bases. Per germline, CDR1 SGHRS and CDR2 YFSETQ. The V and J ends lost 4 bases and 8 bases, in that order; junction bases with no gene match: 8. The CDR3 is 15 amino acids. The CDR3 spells CASSLRQGAVEKLFF. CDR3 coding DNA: TGCGCCAGCAGCCTACGACAGGGGGCCGTCGAAAAACTGTTTTTT.

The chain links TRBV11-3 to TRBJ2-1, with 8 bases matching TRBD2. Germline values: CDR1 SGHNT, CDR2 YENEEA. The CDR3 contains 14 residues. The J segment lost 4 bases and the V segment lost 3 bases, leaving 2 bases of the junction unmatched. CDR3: CASSLSSGYNEQFF. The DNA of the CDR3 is TGTGCCAGCAGCTTGTCTAGCGGGTACAATGAGCAGTTCTTC.